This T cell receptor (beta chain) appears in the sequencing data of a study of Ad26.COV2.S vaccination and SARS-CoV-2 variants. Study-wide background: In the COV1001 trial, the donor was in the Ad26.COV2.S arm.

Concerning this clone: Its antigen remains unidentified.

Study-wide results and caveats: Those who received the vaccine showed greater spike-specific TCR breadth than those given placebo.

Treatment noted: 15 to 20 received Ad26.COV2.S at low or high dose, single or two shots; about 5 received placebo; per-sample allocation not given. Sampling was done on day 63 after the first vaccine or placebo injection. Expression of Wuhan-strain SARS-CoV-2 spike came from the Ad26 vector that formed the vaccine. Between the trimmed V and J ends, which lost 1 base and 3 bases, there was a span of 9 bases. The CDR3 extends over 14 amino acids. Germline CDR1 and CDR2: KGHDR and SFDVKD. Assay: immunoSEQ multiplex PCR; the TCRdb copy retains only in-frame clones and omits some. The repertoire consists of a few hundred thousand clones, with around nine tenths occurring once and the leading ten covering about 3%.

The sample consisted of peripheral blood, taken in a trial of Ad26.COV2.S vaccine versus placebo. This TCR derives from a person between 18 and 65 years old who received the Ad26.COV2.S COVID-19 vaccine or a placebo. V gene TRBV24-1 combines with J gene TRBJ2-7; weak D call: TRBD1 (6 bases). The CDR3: CATSDFWGLYEQYF. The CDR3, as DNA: TGTGCCACCAGTGATTTCTGGGGGCTCTACGAGCAGTACTTC.